The 32 T cell receptor beta chains below come from one sample, sequenced in a study of blood T cell repertoires in COVID-19 (TCRdb year 2020). Preparation of the library involved the immunoSEQ multiplex PCR assay. This immuneACCESS table, as held by TCRdb, lists in-frame sequences with V and J called but not all clones. Of the missing ones, under half trace to an unresolved V gene in checked studies; the others have no known cause. The sample yields approximately 93,000 clones; about three quarters were counted once. Jointly, the top ten make up roughly 14% of the sample. Material: peripheral blood. The receptor source for this set is a woman older than 75 with acute or convalescent COVID-19.

The chain carries TRBV3-1 (or the pseudogene TRBV3-2) and TRBJ1-1; D gene unclear. The ends were cut back, 0 bases at V and 1 base at J, with 12 bases in the middle. CDR3 size: 16 residues. Per the germline V gene, CDR1 is LGHDT and CDR2 is YNNKEL (reference sequence). The CDR3 nucleotides read TGTGCCAGCAGCCAAGACTCCGGGATCCCGAACACTGAAGCTTTCTTT. It is translated as CASSQDSGIPNTEAFF.

CDR3 DNA: TGTGCCAGCAGTGAAACCCCGGGACAGGGGTTCGGCTACACCTTC. This sequence encodes CASSETPGQGFGYTF. This chain connects TRBV2 to TRBJ1-2; 10 nucleotides line up with TRBD1. The CDR3 sequence is 15 residues long. Germline V CDR1 and CDR2: SNHLY, FYNNEI. Trimming cost V 2 bases and J 8 bases; bases outside gene matches: 8.

V usage is TRBV27 and J usage is TRBJ2-6; 8 positions agree with TRBD1. V gave up 5 bases and J gave up 2 bases; unmatched junction bases: 8. CDR1 MNHEY and CDR2 SMNVEV come from the germline V gene (reference sequence). This CDR3 is 17 amino acids long. The CDR3 is CASSIQTGVPGANVLTF. The CDR3 coding sequence is TGTGCCAGCAGTATACAGACAGGGGTCCCTGGGGCCAACGTCCTGACTTTC.

The chain couples TRBV7-9 to TRBJ1-2; a possible D gene is TRBD1 (5 bases). Trimming removed 0 bases from V and 8 bases from J, with 10 bases in between. Germline CDR1 is SEHNR and CDR2 is FQNEAQ (reference sequence). The CDR3 length is 13 residues. The CDR3 loop is CASSLARGRGYTF. CDR3 coding DNA: TGTGCCAGCAGCTTAGCAAGGGGTAGGGGCTACACCTTC. Full variable domain (outside the CDR3, taken from reference TRBV7-9 and TRBJ1-2): DTGVSQNPRHKITKRGQNVTFRCDPISEHNRLYWYRQTLGQGPEFLTYFQNEAQLEKSRLLSDRFSAERPKGSFSTLEIQRTEQGDSAMYLCASSLARGRGYTFGSGTRLTVV.

This chain uses TRBV27 with TRBJ1-4; no reliable D call. The CDR3 runs to 15 residues. V was pared by 5 bases and J by 0 bases, with 10 bases between. CDR1 is MNHEY and CDR2 is SMNVEV in the germline V gene (reference sequence). CDR3 in DNA: TGTGCCAGCAGTGTTTCAGTCGCAACTAATGAAAAACTGTTTTTT. This gives the protein CASSVSVATNEKLFF.

The chain has TRBV15 and TRBJ1-2, with 8 bases matching TRBD1. The CDR3 covers 15 residues. Germline V gene lookup returns CDR1 LNHNV and CDR2 YYDKDF (reference sequence). Trimming cost V 0 bases and J 2 bases; bases outside gene matches: 2. For the CDR3, the DNA is TGTGCCACCAGCAGAGAACAGGGGGGGAACTATGGCTACACCTTC. Its translation is CATSREQGGNYGYTF.

The chain links TRBV6-6 to TRBJ2-3, with D possibly being TRBD1 (5 bases). Germline values: CDR1 MNHNY, CDR2 SVGAGI (reference sequence). This CDR3 has 14 amino acids. V lost 6 bases and J 0 bases, leaving 10 bases between the germline ends. The chain's CDR3 is CASRDDSSTDTQYF. CDR3 nucleotides: TGTGCCAGCAGAGACGACAGTAGCACAGATACGCAGTATTTT.

The gene calls are TRBV6-2 or TRBV6-3 and TRBJ1-2; D not resolved. The CDR3 runs to 12 residues. The germline V gene has CDR1 MNHEY and CDR2 SVGEGT. Trimming shortened V by 6 bases and J by 2 bases, and 7 bases separated the two germline ends. The CDR3 loop is CASSPSNYGYTF. CDR3 DNA: TGTGCCAGCAGCCCCTCCAACTATGGCTACACCTTC.

This chain uses TRBV12-3 or TRBV12-4 with TRBJ2-1; maybe TRBD1 (6 bases). The CDR3 length is 11 residues. Trimming stripped 6 bases from V and 10 bases from J, with 10 bases between. The CDR3: CASSARGEQFF. As DNA, the CDR3 is TGTGCCAGCAGCGCGAGGGGGGAGCAGTTCTTC.

This clone was recorded at least ten times. V is TRBV29-1 and J is TRBJ2-2, with D unresolved. CDR1 is SQVTM and CDR2 is ANQGSEA in the germline V gene. This CDR3 spans 11 amino acids. The V end was cut by 4 bases, the J end by 3 bases, with 3 bases between. Here the CDR3 DNA reads TGCAGCGTTGCTGACACCGGGGAGCTGTTTTTT. Translating gives CSVADTGELFF.

The chain has TRBV7-9 and TRBJ1-2, with D possibly TRBD1 on 5 matching bases. The CDR3 is made up of 11 amino acids. Germline V gene lookup returns CDR1 SEHNR and CDR2 FQNEAQ (reference sequence). The V end was cut by 6 bases, the J end by 8 bases, with 10 bases between. CDR3 sequence (DNA): TGTGCCAGCAGTGCAGGGCTCGGCTACACCTTC. This gives the protein CASSAGLGYTF.

The chain combines TRBV11-3 with TRBJ2-1, with a weak D call TRBD2 (6 bases). V lost 4 bases and J 2 bases, leaving 12 bases between the germline ends. CDR1 SGHNT and CDR2 YENEEA come from the germline V gene. The CDR3 is 15 amino acids. The CDR3 spells CASSSEGNTYNEQFF. The CDR3 DNA reads as TGTGCCAGCAGCTCGGAGGGAAACACCTACAATGAGCAGTTCTTC.

CDR3 bases: TGTGCCAGCTCTGGGACAGCTAACACCGGGGAGCTGTTTTTT. Its translation: CASSGTANTGELFF. The chain is built from TRBV18 and TRBJ2-2; 7 bases match TRBD1. CDR3 size: 14 residues. Trimming took 6 bases from V and 2 from J; bases not matched to a gene: 3. CDR1 KGHSH and CDR2 LQKENI come from the germline V gene. The full variable domain, its missing parts supplied by reference TRBV18 and TRBJ2-2, is NAGVMQNPRHLVRRRGQEARLRCSPMKGHSHVYWYRQLPEEGLKFMVYLQKENIIDESGMPKERFSAEFPKEGPSILRIQQVVRGDSAAYFCASSGTANTGELFFGEGSRLTVL.

This chain links TRBV6-5 with TRBJ1-1; 8 bases line up with TRBD1. Germline assignment: CDR1 MNHEY and CDR2 SVGAGI. This CDR3 contains 16 residues. Trimming cost V 2 bases and J 6 bases; bases outside gene matches: 11. CDR3 DNA sequence: TGTGCCAGCAGTTACCGTGACAGGGGAGGAGTCCCTGAAGCTTTCTTT. It translates to CASSYRDRGGVPEAFF.

This clone was detected ten times or more. The gene calls are TRBV6-5 and TRBJ1-1; D call uncertain. The germline V gene encodes CDR1 MNHEY and CDR2 SVGAGI. V dropped 0 bases and J dropped 11 bases, with 16 bases sitting between them. The CDR3 consists of 14 residues. CDR3 DNA: TGTGCCAGCAGTTACTCGCCCAACGGACGGGAGGCTTTCTTT. Translated, it gives CASSYSPNGREAFF.

The chain joins TRBV3-1 (or the pseudogene TRBV3-2) to TRBJ1-1; the D gene is possibly TRBD1 (5 bases). This CDR3 region has 12 residues. Trimming left V 3 bases short and J 10 bases short, with 12 bases between. Germline CDR1 and CDR2: LGHDT and YNNKEL (reference sequence). CDR3 residues: CASSQAQGGAFF. The DNA of the CDR3 is TGTGCCAGCAGCCAGGCTCAGGGTGGAGCTTTCTTT.

The chain uses TRBV5-4 and TRBJ2-3; 7 bases agree with TRBD1. The germline V gene encodes CDR1 SGHNT and CDR2 YYREEE (reference sequence). V dropped 3 bases and J dropped 1; count of bases not matched to a gene: 14. This CDR3 comprises 18 residues. CDR3 nucleotide sequence: TGTGCCAGCAGCTCAGGAAAGTACAGGGGAACGGGCACAGATACGCAGTATTTT. Its protein is CASSSGKYRGTGTDTQYF.

V and J are TRBV4-1 and TRBJ2-7; 9 nucleotides align to TRBD1. There are 14 residues in the CDR3. Per germline, CDR1 MGHRA and CDR2 YSYEKL. The ends lost 0 bases at V and 4 bases at J; junction bases unmatched: 1. CDR3 nucleotides: TGCGCCAGCAGCCAAGAACAGGGGGCATACGAGCAGTACTTC. It specifies CASSQEQGAYEQYF.

The V call is TRBV24-1, the J call TRBJ2-5; 8 bases are a match to TRBD2. The CDR3 is 14 amino acids. The ends lost 3 bases at V and 4 bases at J; junction bases unmatched: 3. In germline, CDR1 is KGHDR, CDR2 SFDVKD. CDR3 sequence reads: CATSDPGGGETQYF. The CDR3 DNA sequence: TGTGCCACCAGTGATCCCGGGGGGGGAGAGACCCAGTACTTC.

The chain recombines TRBV12-3 or TRBV12-4 with TRBJ1-1; unclear D gene. The ends were cut back, 6 bases at V and 7 bases at J, with 12 bases in the middle. CDR3 length: 12 amino acids. The chain's CDR3 is CASRSGSIEAFF. The CDR3 DNA follows: TGTGCCAGCAGGTCGGGGTCCATTGAAGCTTTCTTT.

The chain is built from TRBV6-5 and TRBJ1-6; D gene ambiguous. V lost 7 bases, J lost 0 bases, and 7 bases lay in between. Germline loops: CDR1 MNHEY, CDR2 SVGAGI. The CDR3 has 14 residues. The DNA of the CDR3 is TGTGCCAGCACGGGTAGCTCCTATAATTCACCCCTCCACTTT. Its translation: CASTGSSYNSPLHF.

This clone has only one observation. V gene TRBV13 combines with J gene TRBJ1-3; D remains unclear. Trimming shortened V by 5 bases and J by 3 bases, and 14 bases separated the two germline ends. This CDR3 contains 15 residues. Germline CDR1 reads PRHDT; CDR2 reads FYEKMQ (reference sequence). CDR3: CASSPQKFYGNTIYF. CDR3 coding DNA: TGTGCCAGCAGCCCTCAAAAATTCTATGGAAACACCATATATTTT.

This clone was counted a single time. J is TRBJ2-1 and V is TRBV10-3, with 8 positions matching TRBD1. Germline V gene data show CDR1 as ENHRY and CDR2 as SYGVKD. The CDR3 covers 14 residues. Trimming took 11 bases from V and 4 from J; bases not matched to a gene: 10. CDR3 sequence: CAAKGDRIYNEQFF. CDR3 coding DNA: TGTGCCGCAAAGGGGGACAGGATTTACAATGAGCAGTTCTTC.

The chain links TRBV27 to TRBJ1-5; a possible D gene is TRBD1 (5 bases). CDR3 length equals 14 residues. Per the germline V gene, CDR1 is MNHEY and CDR2 is SMNVEV (reference sequence). The V end lost 9 bases, the J end lost 1 base, and 13 bases lay between the germline ends. The CDR3 DNA follows: TGTGCCAGTTACCGCGGGGGAAGCAATCAGCCCCAGCATTTT. Translated, it gives CASYRGGSNQPQHF.

This clone was observed a single time. The V and J genes are TRBV29-1 and TRBJ2-1; the D gene is possibly TRBD2 (6 bases). Per germline, CDR1 SQVTM and CDR2 ANQGSEA. Trimming left V 0 bases short and J 5 bases short, with 8 bases between. This CDR3 is built from 13 residues. The CDR3 DNA is TGCAGCGTTGAAGATAGGAGGGACAATGAGCAGTTCTTC. Translating gives CSVEDRRDNEQFF.

This sequence joins TRBV25-1 and TRBJ1-4; D ambiguous. The CDR3 length is 14 residues. Germline V gene sequence: CDR1 MGHDK, CDR2 SYGVNS. The V and J ends lost 5 bases and 4 bases respectively, with 11 bases between them. The CDR3, as DNA: TGTGCCAGCAGTAATTCCCAAATTAATGAAAAACTGTTTTTT. Translating gives CASSNSQINEKLFF.

V is TRBV3-1 (or the pseudogene TRBV3-2) and J is TRBJ1-4; 9 bases map to TRBD1. V shed 4 bases, J shed 6 bases, and the junction held 3 bases outside the gene matches. CDR3 length: 14 amino acids. CDR1 is LGHDT and CDR2 is YNNKEL in the germline V gene (reference sequence). In DNA form, the CDR3 reads TGTGCCAGCAGCCTGCGGACAGGGGATGAAAAACTGTTTTTT. Amino acid sequence: CASSLRTGDEKLFF.

The gene calls are TRBV6-2 or TRBV6-3 and TRBJ2-2; a weak D match, TRBD2 (7 bases). The ends were cut back, 6 bases at V and 6 bases at J, with 11 bases in the middle. The CDR3 runs 13 residues. Germline loops: CDR1 MNHEY, CDR2 SVGEGT. The CDR3 DNA is TGTGCCAGCAGCGCGGGGGCGGCCGGGGAGCTGTTTTTT. It translates to CASSAGAAGELFF.

The rearrangement uses TRBV5-4 and TRBJ2-7; D unresolved. This CDR3 is built from 13 residues. V gave up 0 bases and J gave up 3 bases, with 7 bases separating them. The germline gives CDR1 SGHNT, CDR2 YYREEE (reference sequence). The CDR3 nucleotides read TGTGCCAGCAGCTTGGGGCGGTTCTACGAGCAGTACTTC. Translated, it gives CASSLGRFYEQYF.

This chain links TRBV28 with TRBJ2-7; D might be TRBD2 (6 bases). CDR1 and CDR2 (germline): MDHEN, SYDVKM. The CDR3 length is 17 residues. The V end was cut by 3 bases, the J end by 0 bases, with 18 bases between. The CDR3: CASSFPLGGVSSYEQYF. CDR3 sequence (DNA): TGTGCCAGCAGTTTTCCACTGGGCGGGGTTTCCTCCTACGAGCAGTACTTC.

The genes are TRBV9 and TRBJ2-3; 8 bases are shared with TRBD2. The CDR3 contains 19 residues. Trimming cost V 0 bases and J 5 bases; bases outside gene matches: 17. The V gene's germline CDR1 is SGDLS and CDR2 YYNGEE. The CDR3 reads CASSVDLGGSGGLIDTQYF. The CDR3, as DNA: TGTGCCAGCAGCGTAGACCTGGGAGGAAGCGGGGGCCTTATAGATACGCAGTATTTT.

The chain couples TRBV27 to TRBJ1-3; D perhaps matches TRBD1 (5 bases). CDR3 length: 17 amino acids. CDR1 MNHEY and CDR2 SMNVEV come from the germline V gene (reference sequence). V was pared by 6 bases and J by 0 bases, with 18 bases between. The CDR3 nucleotides are TGTGCCAGCAGGCTCAAGTTTGCAGGACACTCTGGAAACACCATATATTTT. Residues: CASRLKFAGHSGNTIYF.